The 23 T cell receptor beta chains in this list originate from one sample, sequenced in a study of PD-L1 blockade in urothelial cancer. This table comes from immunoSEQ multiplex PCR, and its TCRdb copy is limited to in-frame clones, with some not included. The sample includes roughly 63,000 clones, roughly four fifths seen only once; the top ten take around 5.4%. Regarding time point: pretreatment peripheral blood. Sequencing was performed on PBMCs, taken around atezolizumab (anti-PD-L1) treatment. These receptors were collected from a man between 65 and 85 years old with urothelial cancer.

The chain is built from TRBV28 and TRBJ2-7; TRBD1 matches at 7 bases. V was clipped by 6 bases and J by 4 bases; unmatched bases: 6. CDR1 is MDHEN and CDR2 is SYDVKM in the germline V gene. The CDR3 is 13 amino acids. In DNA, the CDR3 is TGTGCCAGCAGGTCGGGACAGCCGTACGAGCAGTACTTC. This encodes CASRSGQPYEQYF.

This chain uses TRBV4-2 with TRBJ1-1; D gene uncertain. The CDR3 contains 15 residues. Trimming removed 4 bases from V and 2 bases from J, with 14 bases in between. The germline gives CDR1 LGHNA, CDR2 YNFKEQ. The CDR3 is CASSLSLGFNTEAFF. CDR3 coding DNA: TGTGCCAGCAGCCTCTCCCTCGGGTTTAACACTGAAGCTTTCTTT.

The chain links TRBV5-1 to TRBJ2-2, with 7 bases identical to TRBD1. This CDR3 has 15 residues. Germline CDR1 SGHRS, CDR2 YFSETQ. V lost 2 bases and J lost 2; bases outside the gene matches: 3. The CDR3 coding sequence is TGCGCCAGCAGCTTCGGACAGGCTAACACCGGGGAGCTGTTTTTT. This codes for CASSFGQANTGELFF.

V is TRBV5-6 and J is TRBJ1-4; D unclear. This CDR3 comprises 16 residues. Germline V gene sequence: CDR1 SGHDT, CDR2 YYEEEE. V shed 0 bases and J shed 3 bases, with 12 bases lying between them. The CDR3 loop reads CASSLVILGANEKLFF. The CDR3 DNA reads TGTGCCAGCAGCTTGGTAATTCTGGGAGCTAATGAAAAACTGTTTTTT. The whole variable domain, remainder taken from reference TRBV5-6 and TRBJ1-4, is DAGVTQSPTHLIKTRGQQVTLRCSPKSGHDTVSWYQQALGQGPQFIFQYYEEEERQRGNFPDRFSGHQFPNYSSELNVNALLLGDSALYLCASSLVILGANEKLFFGSGTQLSVL.

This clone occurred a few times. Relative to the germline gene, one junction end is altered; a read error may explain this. CDR3 amino acids: CASSLRSGRMHF. The CDR3 nucleotides are TGTGCCAGCAGCCTTCGTAGCGGGAGGATGCATTTT. V and J are TRBV9 and TRBJ2-3; 10 bases are shared with TRBD2. This CDR3 spans 12 amino acids. CDR1 and CDR2 from the germline V gene are SGDLS and YYNGEE.

CDR3 region: CAGSQGAVGDTQYF. As DNA, the CDR3 is TGTGCCGGTTCACAGGGGGCCGTGGGTGATACGCAGTATTTT. V is TRBV2 and J is TRBJ2-3; TRBD1 agrees at 9 bases. Trimming took 11 bases from V and 6 from J; bases not matched to a gene: 12. Germline CDR1 and CDR2: SNHLY and FYNNEI. This CDR3 has 14 residues.

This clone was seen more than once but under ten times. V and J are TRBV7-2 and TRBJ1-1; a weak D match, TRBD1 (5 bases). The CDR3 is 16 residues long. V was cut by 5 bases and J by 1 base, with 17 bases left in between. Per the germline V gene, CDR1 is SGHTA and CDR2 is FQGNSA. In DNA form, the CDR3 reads TGTGCCAGCAGCCTGGGGGGTTTGGGGCGGAACACTGAAGCTTTCTTT. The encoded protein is CASSLGGLGRNTEAFF. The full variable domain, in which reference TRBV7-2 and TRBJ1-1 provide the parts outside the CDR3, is GAGVSQSPSNKVTEKGKDVELRCDPISGHTALYWYRQSLGQGLEFLIYFQGNSAPDKSGLPSDRFSAERTGGSVSTLTIQRTQQEDSAVYLCASSLGGLGRNTEAFFGQGTRLTVV.

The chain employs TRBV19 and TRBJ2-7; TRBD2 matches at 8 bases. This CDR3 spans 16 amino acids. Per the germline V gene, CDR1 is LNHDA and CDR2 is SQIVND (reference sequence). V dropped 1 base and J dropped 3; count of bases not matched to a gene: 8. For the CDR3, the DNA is TGTGCCAGTAGTATAGTCCCGGGACTAGGGGGCTACGAGCAGTACTTC. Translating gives CASSIVPGLGGYEQYF.

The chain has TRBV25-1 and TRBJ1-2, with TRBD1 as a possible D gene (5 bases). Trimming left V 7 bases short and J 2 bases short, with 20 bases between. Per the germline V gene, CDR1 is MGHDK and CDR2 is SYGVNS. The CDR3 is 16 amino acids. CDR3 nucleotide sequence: TGTGCCAGCAAGGGCGCCGGGAGGGGCGAGAACTATGGCTACACCTTC. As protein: CASKGAGRGENYGYTF.

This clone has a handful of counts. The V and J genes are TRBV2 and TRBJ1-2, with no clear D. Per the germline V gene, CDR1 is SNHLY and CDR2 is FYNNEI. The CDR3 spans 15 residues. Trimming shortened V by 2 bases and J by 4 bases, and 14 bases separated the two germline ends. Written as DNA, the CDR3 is TGTGCCAGCAGTGAATCCCAGGTCAGAGCCTATGGCTACACCTTC. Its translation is CASSESQVRAYGYTF.

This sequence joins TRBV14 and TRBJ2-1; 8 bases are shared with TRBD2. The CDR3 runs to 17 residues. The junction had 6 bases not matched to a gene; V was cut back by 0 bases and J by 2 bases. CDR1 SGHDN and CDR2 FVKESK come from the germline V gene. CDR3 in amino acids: CASSQDHTSGTYNEQFF. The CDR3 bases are TGTGCCAGCAGCCAAGATCATACTAGCGGTACCTACAATGAGCAGTTCTTC.

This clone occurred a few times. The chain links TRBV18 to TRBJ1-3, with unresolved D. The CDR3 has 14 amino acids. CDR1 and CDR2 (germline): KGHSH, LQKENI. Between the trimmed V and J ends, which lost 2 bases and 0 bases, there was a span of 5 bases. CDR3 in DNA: TGTGCCAGCTCACCAGGGCCCTCTGGAAACACCATATATTTT. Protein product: CASSPGPSGNTIYF.

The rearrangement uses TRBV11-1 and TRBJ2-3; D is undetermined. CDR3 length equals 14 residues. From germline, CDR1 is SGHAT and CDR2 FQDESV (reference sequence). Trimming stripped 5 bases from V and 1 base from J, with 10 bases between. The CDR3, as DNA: TGTGCCAGCAGCCCACCGTCAGGCACAGATACGCAGTATTTT. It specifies CASSPPSGTDTQYF.

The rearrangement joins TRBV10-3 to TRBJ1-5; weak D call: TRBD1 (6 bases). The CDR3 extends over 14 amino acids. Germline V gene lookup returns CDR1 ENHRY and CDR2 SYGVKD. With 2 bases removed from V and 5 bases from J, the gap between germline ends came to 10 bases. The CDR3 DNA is TGTGCCATCAGTGAGGGACAGCCTCATCAGCCCCAGCATTTT. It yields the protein CAISEGQPHQPQHF.

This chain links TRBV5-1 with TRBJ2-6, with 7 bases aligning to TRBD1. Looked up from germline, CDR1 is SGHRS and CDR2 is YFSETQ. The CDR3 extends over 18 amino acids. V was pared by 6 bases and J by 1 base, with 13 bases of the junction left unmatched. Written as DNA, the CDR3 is TGCGCCAGCAACCAGGGGGACATATGGGATTCTGGGGCCAACGTCCTGACTTTC. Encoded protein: CASNQGDIWDSGANVLTF.

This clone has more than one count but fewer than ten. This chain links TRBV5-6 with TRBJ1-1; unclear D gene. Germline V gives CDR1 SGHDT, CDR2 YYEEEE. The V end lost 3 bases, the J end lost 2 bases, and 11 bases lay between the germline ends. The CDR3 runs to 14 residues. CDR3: CASSSASGNTEAFF. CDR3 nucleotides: TGTGCCAGCAGCTCCGCCAGTGGTAACACTGAAGCTTTCTTT.

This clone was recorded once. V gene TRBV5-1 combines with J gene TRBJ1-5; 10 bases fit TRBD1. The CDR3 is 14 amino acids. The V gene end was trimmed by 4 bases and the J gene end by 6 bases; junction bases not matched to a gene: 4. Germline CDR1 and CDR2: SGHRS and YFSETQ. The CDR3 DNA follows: TGCGCCAGCAGCCTGGGACAGGGGATTCAGCCCCAGCATTTT. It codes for CASSLGQGIQPQHF.

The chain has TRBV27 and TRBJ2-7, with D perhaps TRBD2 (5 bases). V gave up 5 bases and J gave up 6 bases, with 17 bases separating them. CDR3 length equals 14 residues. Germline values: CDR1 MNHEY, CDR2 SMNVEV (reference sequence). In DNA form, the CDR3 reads TGTGCCAGCAGTCTCGCCCGGGGTTTTAGCGAGCAGTACTTC. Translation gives CASSLARGFSEQYF.

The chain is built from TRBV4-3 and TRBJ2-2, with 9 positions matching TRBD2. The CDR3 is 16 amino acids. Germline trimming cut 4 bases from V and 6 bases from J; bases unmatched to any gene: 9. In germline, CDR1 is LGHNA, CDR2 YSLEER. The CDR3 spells CASSLGASGIAGELFF. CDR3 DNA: TGCGCCAGCAGCCTCGGGGCTAGCGGGATCGCCGGGGAGCTGTTTTTT.

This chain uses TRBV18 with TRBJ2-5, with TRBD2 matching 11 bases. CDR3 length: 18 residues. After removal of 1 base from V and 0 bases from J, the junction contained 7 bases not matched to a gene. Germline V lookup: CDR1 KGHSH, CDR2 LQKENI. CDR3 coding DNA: TGTGCCAGCTCACCACTGGGGACTAGCGGATGGTACCAAGAGACCCAGTACTTC. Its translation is CASSPLGTSGWYQETQYF.

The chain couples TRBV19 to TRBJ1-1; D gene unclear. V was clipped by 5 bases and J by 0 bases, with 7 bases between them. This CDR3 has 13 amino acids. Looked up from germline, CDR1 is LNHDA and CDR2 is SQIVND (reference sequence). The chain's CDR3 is CASSFTLNTEAFF. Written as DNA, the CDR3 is TGTGCCAGTAGTTTCACACTGAACACTGAAGCTTTCTTT.

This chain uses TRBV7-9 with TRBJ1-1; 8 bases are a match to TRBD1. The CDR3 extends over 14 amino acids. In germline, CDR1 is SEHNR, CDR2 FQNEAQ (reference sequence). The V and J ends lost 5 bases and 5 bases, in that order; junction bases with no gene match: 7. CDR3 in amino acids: CASSEQGVWTEAFF. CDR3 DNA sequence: TGTGCCAGCAGCGAACAGGGGGTGTGGACTGAAGCTTTCTTT. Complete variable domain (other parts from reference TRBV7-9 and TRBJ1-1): DTGVSQNPRHKITKRGQNVTFRCDPISEHNRLYWYRQTLGQGPEFLTYFQNEAQLEKSRLLSDRFSAERPKGSFSTLEIQRTEQGDSAMYLCASSEQGVWTEAFFGQGTRLTVV.

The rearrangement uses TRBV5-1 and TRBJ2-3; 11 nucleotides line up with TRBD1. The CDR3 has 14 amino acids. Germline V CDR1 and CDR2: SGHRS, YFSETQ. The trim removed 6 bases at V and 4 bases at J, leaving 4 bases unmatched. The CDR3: CASTRTGGADTQYF. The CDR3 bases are TGCGCCAGCACCCGGACAGGGGGCGCAGATACGCAGTATTTT.